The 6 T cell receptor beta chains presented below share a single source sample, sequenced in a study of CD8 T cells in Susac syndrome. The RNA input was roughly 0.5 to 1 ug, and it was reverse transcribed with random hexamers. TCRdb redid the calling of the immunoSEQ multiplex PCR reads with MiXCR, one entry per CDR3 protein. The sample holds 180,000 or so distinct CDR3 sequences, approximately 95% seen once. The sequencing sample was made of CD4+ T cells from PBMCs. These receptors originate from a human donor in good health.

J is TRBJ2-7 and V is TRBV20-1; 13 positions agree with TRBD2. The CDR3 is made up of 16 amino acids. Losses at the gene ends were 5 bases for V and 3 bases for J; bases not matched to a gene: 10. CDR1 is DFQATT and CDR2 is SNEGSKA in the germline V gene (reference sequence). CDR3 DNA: TGCAGTGCTGAAGGACTAGCGGGAGTAGTAGACTACGAGCAGTACTTC. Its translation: CSAEGLAGVVDYEQYF.

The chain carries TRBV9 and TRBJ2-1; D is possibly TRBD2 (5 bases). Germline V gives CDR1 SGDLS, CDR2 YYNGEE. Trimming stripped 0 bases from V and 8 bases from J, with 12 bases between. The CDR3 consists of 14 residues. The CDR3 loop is CASSVASEGYEQFF. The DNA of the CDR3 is TGTGCCAGCAGCGTAGCTAGTGAGGGCTATGAGCAGTTCTTC.

The chain's CDR3 is CATSREGSGRQTQYF. The CDR3 DNA reads TGTGCCACCAGCAGAGAAGGTAGCGGGAGGCAGACCCAGTACTTC. The rearrangement joins TRBV15 to TRBJ2-5; 10 positions agree with TRBD2. The CDR3 is made up of 15 amino acids. CDR1 LNHNV and CDR2 YYDKDF come from the germline V gene (reference sequence). After removal of 0 bases from V and 6 bases from J, the junction contained 4 bases not matched to a gene.

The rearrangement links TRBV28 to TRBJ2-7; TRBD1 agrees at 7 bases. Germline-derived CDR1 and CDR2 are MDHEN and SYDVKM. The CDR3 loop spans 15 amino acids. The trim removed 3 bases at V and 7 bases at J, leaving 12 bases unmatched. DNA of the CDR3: TGTGCCAGCAGTTTTTCGGGACAGCCCTCTCGGGAGCAGTACTTC. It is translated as CASSFSGQPSREQYF.

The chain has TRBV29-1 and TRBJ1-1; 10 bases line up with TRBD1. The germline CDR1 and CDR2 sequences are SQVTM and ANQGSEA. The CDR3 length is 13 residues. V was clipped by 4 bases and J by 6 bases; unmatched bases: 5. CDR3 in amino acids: CSVAGQGTSEAFF. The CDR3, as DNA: TGCAGCGTTGCGGGACAGGGGACTTCTGAAGCTTTCTTT.

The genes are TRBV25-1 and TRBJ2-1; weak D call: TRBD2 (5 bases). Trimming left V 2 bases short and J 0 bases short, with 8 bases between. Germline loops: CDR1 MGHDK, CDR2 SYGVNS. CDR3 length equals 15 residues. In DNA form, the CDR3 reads TGTGCCAGCAGTGAAGTTGGGAGCTCCTACAATGAGCAGTTCTTC. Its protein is CASSEVGSSYNEQFF. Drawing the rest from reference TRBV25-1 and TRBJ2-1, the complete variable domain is EADIYQTPRYLVIGTGKKITLECSQTMGHDKMYWYQQDPGMELHLIHYSYGVNSTEKGDLSSESTVSRIRTEHFPLTLESARPSHTSQYLCASSEVGSSYNEQFFGPGTRLTVL.